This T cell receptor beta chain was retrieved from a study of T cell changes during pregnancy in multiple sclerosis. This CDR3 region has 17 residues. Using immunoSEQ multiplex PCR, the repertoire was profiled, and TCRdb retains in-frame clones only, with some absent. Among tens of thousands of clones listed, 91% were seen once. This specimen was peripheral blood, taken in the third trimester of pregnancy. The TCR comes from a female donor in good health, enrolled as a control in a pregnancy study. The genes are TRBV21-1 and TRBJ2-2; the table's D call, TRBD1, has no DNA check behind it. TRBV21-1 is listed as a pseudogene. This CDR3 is CASSKAARGKYTGELFF. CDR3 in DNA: TGTGCCAGCAGCAAAGCAGCCAGGGGGAAATACACCGGGGAGCTGTTTTTT.